A selection of T cell receptor beta chains follows, all from one sample in a study of CD8+ T cells in alopecia areata. Clones were read by immunoSEQ multiplex PCR, and TCRdb kept only the in-frame ones, dropping some. Of 110,000 to 150,000 clones in the sample, around 60% were seen once. The sequences come from CD4+ T cells sorted from blood, collected at week 0. These receptor sequences come from a human donor with alopecia areata. The CDR3 runs from the conserved cysteine through the conserved F or W. The order of the fields is V gene, D gene, J gene, clone size, CDR3 protein, CDR3 DNA. The D gene is left open where the match is weak. Only part of the rows carry a size: once, few, many, or a class if the clone is expanded.

>TRBV7-6|-|TRBJ2-3|-
CASSLDYSTDTQYF
TGTGCCAGCAGCTTAGACTATAGCACAGATACGCAGTATTTT
>TRBV29-1|-|TRBJ1-1|-
CSVVRTGLGSFF
TGCAGCGTTGTCAGAACCGGCTTGGGGTCTTTCTTT
>TRBV30|-|TRBJ1-1|-
CAWSLQVNTEAFF
TGTGCCTGGAGTCTACAAGTGAACACTGAAGCTTTCTTT
>TRBV5-1|-|TRBJ2-5|-
CASTKHERETQYF
TGCGCCAGCACCAAGCACGAGAGGGAGACCCAGTACTTC
>TRBV4-1|TRBD1|TRBJ2-3|-
CASSQGDRDADTQYF
TGCGCCAGCAGCCAAGGGGACAGGGACGCAGATACGCAGTATTTT
>TRBV4-3|TRBD2|TRBJ2-4|-
CASSQDQQRGGRDSIQYF
TGCGCCAGCAGCCAAGATCAGCAGCGGGGGGGCCGAGATAGCATTCAGTACTTC
>TRBV30|-|TRBJ2-1|-
CAWRSFPINEQFF
TGTGCCTGGAGGTCTTTTCCCATCAATGAGCAGTTCTTC
>TRBV4-3|TRBD2|TRBJ2-3|few
CASSQESSGGTDTQYF
TGCGCCAGCAGCCAAGAGTCTAGCGGGGGCACAGATACGCAGTATTTT
>TRBV19|-|TRBJ2-7|few
CASSIQAGEGYEQYF
TGTGCCAGTAGTATCCAGGCAGGGGAAGGCTACGAGCAGTACTTC
>TRBV7-9|-|TRBJ1-1|-
CASSFQGSMNTEAFF
TGTGCCAGCAGCTTCCAGGGAAGTATGAACACTGAAGCTTTCTTT
>TRBV5-1|-|TRBJ2-1|-
CASSLRGPRDEQFF
TGCGCCAGCAGCTTGAGGGGCCCACGGGATGAGCAGTTCTTC
>TRBV6-5|-|TRBJ1-2|-
CASSASSRGYTF
TGTGCCAGCAGCGCGTCCTCCCGGGGCTACACCTTC
>TRBV7-2|-|TRBJ1-1|-
CASSLSSNTEAFF
TGTGCCAGCAGCTTATCGTCGAACACTGAAGCTTTCTTT
>TRBV29-1|-|TRBJ1-2|-
CSSRGGASYGYTF
TGCAGCTCTAGAGGAGGGGCGTCCTATGGCTACACCTTC
>TRBV7-2|-|TRBJ1-1|few
CASSLDTGNTEAFF
TGTGCCAGCAGCTTAGATACAGGAAACACTGAAGCTTTCTTT
>TRBV15|-|TRBJ1-4|-
CATSRVGASDEKLFF
TGTGCCACCAGCAGAGTGGGGGCTTCGGATGAAAAACTGTTTTTT
>TRBV6-5|-|TRBJ1-5|few
CASSNGQPQHF
TGTGCCAGCAGCAACGGGCAGCCCCAGCATTTT
>TRBV2|-|TRBJ1-2|few
CASSDLARSHGYTF
TGTGCCAGCAGTGACTTGGCCCGAAGTCATGGCTACACCTTC
>TRBV28|-|TRBJ1-4|many
CASSLYKNEKLFF
TGTGCCAGCAGTCTGTACAAGAATGAAAAACTGTTTTTT
>TRBV29-1|-|TRBJ1-2|-
CSVSQYGYTF
TGCAGCGTTTCACAGTATGGCTACACCTTC
>TRBV2|-|TRBJ1-1|-
CASSTFLGPNTEAFF
TGTGCCAGCAGTACCTTCTTGGGACCGAACACTGAAGCTTTCTTT
>TRBV19|-|TRBJ2-1|-
CASSIRRGSYNEQFF
TGTGCCAGTAGTATTCGACGGGGCTCCTACAATGAGCAGTTCTTC
>TRBV7-2|-|TRBJ2-2|-
CASSFVPSGELFF
TGTGCCAGCAGCTTTGTACCCAGCGGGGAGCTGTTTTTT
>TRBV11-2|TRBD1|TRBJ2-5|-
CASSSDRGVETQYF
TGTGCCAGCAGCTCCGACAGGGGCGTGGAGACCCAGTACTTC
>TRBV5-1|TRBD2|TRBJ2-1|-
CASGTGTSGYNEQFF
TGCGCCAGCGGAACCGGGACTAGTGGGTACAATGAGCAGTTCTTC
>TRBV29-1|TRBD1|TRBJ1-2|-
CSGGQEYGYTF
TGCAGCGGTGGACAGGAATATGGCTACACCTTC
>TRBV30|-|TRBJ2-7|few
CAWTQRTAGEQYF
TGTGCCTGGACTCAACGGACCGCGGGCGAGCAGTACTTC
>TRBV2|-|TRBJ1-5|few
CASAAGNSNQPQHF
TGTGCCAGCGCCGCCGGAAATAGCAATCAGCCCCAGCATTTT
>TRBV4-1|TRBD2|TRBJ2-5|-
CASSQDPPSGGEETQYF
TGCGCCAGCAGCCAAGATCCGCCTAGCGGGGGGGAAGAGACCCAGTACTTC
>TRBV30|TRBD2|TRBJ2-3|-
CAWSRDRGGQGTDTQYF
TGTGCCTGGAGTAGGGACCGGGGGGGCCAAGGCACAGATACGCAGTATTTT
>TRBV4-1|-|TRBJ1-5|-
CASSQGRFGGASNQPQHF
TGCGCCAGCAGCCAGGGACGATTCGGGGGGGCAAGCAATCAGCCCCAGCATTTT
>TRBV11-2|-|TRBJ1-6|-
CASSLDRRESPLHF
TGTGCCAGCAGCTTAGACAGAAGAGAGTCACCCCTCCACTTT
>TRBV7-8|-|TRBJ1-4|-
CASSHGRTASEKLFF
TGTGCCAGCAGCCACGGTAGGACCGCAAGCGAAAAACTGTTTTTT
>TRBV7-8|-|TRBJ2-5|once
CASSPSTRNNQETQYF
TGTGCCAGCAGCCCATCCACTAGGAACAACCAAGAGACCCAGTACTTC
>TRBV29-1|-|TRBJ2-5|-
CSGGGRLNQETQYF
TGCAGCGGCGGGGGCCGACTCAACCAAGAGACCCAGTACTTC
>TRBV2|TRBD1|TRBJ2-5|few
CASTTQGARGETQYF
TGTGCCAGCACCACTCAGGGGGCTCGCGGAGAGACCCAGTACTTC
>TRBV2|-|TRBJ1-1|few
CASSEESRAANTEAFF
TGTGCCAGCAGTGAAGAAAGCCGAGCCGCCAACACTGAAGCTTTCTTT
>TRBV5-1|-|TRBJ2-5|-
CASSADPEETQYF
TGCGCCAGCAGCGCCGACCCGGAGGAGACCCAGTACTTC
>TRBV27|TRBD1|TRBJ1-6|-
CASSPGDRGANSPLHF
TGTGCCAGCAGCCCCGGGGACAGGGGAGCTAATTCACCCCTCCACTTT
>TRBV29-1|-|TRBJ2-1|few
CSVERAFNEQFF
TGCAGCGTTGAAAGGGCCTTCAATGAGCAGTTCTTC
>TRBV5-4|-|TRBJ2-7|-
CASSSGQNYEQYF
TGTGCCAGCAGCTCCGGACAGAACTACGAGCAGTACTTC
>TRBV6-5|-|TRBJ2-4|-
CASGPGNPPKNIQYF
TGTGCCAGCGGACCAGGAAACCCCCCGAAAAACATTCAGTACTTC
>TRBV7-2|-|TRBJ2-5|-
CASRRLGVETQYF
TGTGCCAGCAGACGACTAGGGGTAGAGACCCAGTACTTC
>TRBV7-9|-|TRBJ2-3|-
CASRYSGTDTQYF
TGTGCCAGCAGGTACAGCGGTACAGATACGCAGTATTTT
>TRBV2|TRBD1|TRBJ1-6|-
CASITGEGGNSPLHF
TGTGCCAGCATCACAGGGGAGGGAGGAAATTCACCCCTCCACTTT
>TRBV27|-|TRBJ1-2|few
CASSFAASYGYTF
TGTGCCAGCAGTTTCGCAGCCAGCTATGGCTACACCTTC
>TRBV29-1|-|TRBJ2-2|-
CSVVQIANTGELFF
TGCAGCGTTGTTCAGATAGCGAACACCGGGGAGCTGTTTTTT
>TRBV25-1|-|TRBJ2-3|few
CASSESRTSTDTQYF
TGTGCCAGCAGTGAATCCCGGACTAGCACAGATACGCAGTATTTT